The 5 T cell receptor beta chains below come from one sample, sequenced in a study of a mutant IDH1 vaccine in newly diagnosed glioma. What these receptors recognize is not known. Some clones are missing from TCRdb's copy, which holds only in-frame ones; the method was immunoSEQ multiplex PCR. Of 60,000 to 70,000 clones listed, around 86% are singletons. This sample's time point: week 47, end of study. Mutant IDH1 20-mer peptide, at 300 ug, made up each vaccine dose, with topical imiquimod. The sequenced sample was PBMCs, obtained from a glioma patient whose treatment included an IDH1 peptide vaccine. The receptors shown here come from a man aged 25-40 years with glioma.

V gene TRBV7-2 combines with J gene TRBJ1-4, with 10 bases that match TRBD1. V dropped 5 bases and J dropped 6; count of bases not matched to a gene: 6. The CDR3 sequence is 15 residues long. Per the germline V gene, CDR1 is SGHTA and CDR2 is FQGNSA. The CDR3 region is CASSPTGTGDEKLFF. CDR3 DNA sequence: TGTGCCAGCAGCCCCACCGGGACAGGGGATGAAAAACTGTTTTTT. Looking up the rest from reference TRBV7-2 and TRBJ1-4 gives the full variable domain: GAGVSQSPSNKVTEKGKDVELRCDPISGHTALYWYRQSLGQGLEFLIYFQGNSAPDKSGLPSDRFSAERTGGSVSTLTIQRTQQEDSAVYLCASSPTGTGDEKLFFGSGTQLSVL.

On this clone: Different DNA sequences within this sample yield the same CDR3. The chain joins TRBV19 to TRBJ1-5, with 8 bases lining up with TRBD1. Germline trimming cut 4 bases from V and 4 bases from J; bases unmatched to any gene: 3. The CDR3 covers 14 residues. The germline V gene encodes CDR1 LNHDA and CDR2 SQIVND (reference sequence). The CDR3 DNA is TGTGCCAGTAGTACACAGGGGGGGAATCAGCCCCAGCATTTT. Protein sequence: CASSTQGGNQPQHF.

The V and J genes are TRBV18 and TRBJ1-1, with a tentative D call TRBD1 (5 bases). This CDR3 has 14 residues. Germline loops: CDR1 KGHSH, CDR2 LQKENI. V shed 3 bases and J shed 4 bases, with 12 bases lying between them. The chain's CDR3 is CASSPAGRSTEAFF. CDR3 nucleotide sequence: TGTGCCAGCTCACCGGCAGGGAGGTCCACTGAAGCTTTCTTT.

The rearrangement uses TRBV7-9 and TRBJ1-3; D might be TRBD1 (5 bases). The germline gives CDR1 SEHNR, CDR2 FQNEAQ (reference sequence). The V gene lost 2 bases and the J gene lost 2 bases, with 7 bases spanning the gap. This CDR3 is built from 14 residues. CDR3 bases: TGTGCCAGCAGCTTACGGGGGACTGGAAACACCATATATTTT. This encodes CASSLRGTGNTIYF.

For the CDR3, the DNA is TGTGCCACCAGCAGAGATCGCGTTCCGGCGGTTGAAGCTTTCTTT. It specifies CATSRDRVPAVEAFF. The J gene is TRBJ1-1, the V gene TRBV15, with unresolved D. The germline V gene encodes CDR1 LNHNV and CDR2 YYDKDF (reference sequence). Trimming stripped 0 bases from V and 7 bases from J, with 15 bases between. The CDR3 length is 15 residues.